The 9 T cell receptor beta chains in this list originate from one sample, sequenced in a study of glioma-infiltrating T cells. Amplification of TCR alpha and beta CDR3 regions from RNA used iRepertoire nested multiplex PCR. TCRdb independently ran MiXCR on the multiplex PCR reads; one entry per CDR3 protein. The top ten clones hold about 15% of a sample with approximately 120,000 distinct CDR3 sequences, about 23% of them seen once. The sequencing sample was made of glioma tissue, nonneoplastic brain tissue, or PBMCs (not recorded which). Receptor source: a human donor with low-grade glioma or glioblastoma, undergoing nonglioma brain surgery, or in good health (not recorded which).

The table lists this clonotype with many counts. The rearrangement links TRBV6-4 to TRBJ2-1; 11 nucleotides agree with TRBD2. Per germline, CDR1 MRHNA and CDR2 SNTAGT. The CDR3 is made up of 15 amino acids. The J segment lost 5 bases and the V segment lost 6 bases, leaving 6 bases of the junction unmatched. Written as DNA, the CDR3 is TGTGCCAGCAGCTTTACTAGCGGGGGTAACAATGAGCAGTTCTTC. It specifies CASSFTSGGNNEQFF.

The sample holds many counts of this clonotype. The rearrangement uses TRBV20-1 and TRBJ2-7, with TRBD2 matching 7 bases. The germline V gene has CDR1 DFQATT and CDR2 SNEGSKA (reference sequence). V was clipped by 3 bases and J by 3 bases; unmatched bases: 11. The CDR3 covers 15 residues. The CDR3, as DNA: TGCAGTGCTAGGAAGTTAGCGGGTTTAGGCTACGAGCAGTACTTC. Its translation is CSARKLAGLGYEQYF.

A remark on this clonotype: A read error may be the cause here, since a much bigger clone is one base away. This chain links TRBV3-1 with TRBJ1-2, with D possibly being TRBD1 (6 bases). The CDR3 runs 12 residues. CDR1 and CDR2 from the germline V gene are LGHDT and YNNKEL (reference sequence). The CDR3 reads CASSQEDSTGHF. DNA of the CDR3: TGTGCCAGCAGCCAAGAGGACAGCACGGGCCACTTC.

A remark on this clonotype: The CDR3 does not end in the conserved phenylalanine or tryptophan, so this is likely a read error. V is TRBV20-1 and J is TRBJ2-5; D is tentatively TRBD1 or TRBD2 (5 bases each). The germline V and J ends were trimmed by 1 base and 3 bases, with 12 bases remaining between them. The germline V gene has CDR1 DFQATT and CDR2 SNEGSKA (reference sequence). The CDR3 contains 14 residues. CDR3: CSARGMGTEETQYL. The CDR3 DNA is TGCAGTGCTAGAGGGATGGGGACGGAAGAGACCCAGTACTTA.

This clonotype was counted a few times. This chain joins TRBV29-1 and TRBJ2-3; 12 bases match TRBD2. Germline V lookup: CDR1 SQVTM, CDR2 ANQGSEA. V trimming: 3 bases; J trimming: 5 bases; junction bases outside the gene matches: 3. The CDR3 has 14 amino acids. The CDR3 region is CSVETSGSGDTQYF. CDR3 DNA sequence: TGCAGCGTTGAGACTAGCGGGAGTGGAGATACGCAGTATTTT.

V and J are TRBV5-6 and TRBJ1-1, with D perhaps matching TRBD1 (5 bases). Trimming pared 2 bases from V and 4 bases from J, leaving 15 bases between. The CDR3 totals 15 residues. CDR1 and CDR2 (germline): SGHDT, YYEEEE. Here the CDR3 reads CASSFLEGRSTEAFF. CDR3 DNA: TGTGCCAGCAGCTTTCTTGAGGGGCGCAGCACTGAAGCTTTCTTT.

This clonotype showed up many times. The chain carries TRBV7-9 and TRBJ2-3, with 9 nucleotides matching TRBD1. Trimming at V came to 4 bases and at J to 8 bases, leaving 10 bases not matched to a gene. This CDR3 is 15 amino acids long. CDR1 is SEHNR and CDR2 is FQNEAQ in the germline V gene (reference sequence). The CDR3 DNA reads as TGTGCCAGCAGCTCCCGGGACAGGGTTTTAGTTACGCAGTATTTT. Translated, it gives CASSSRDRVLVTQYF.

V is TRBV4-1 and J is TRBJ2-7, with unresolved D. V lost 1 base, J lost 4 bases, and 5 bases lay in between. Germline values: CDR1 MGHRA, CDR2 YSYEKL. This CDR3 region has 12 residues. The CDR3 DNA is TGCGCCAGCAGCCAAGGGGGTTACGAGCAGTACTTC. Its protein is CASSQGGYEQYF.

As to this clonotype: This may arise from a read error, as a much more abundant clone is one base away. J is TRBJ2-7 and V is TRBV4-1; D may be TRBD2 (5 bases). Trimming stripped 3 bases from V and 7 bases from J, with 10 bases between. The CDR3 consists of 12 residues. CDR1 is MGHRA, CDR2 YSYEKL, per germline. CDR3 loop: CASSHPREEQYF. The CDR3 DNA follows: TGCGCCAGCAGCCATCCGAGGGAAGAGCAGTACTTC.